Listed here are 2 T cell receptor beta chains from one sample, sequenced in a study of post-analysis software for immune sequencing data. Regarding the study as a whole: Relative to controls, patients had about 5 TRBV segments at higher frequency, with TRBV5-6, TRBV5-1 and TRBV20-1 among these.

Included in the TCR beta cDNA libraries were unique molecular identifiers. TCRdb used MiXCR to reprocess the PCR reads, holding one entry per CDR3 protein. Of 380,000 or so distinct CDR3 sequences listed, less than 35% are singletons. For these receptors, no antigen is known. Sequenced sample: blood. Receptors were obtained from a girl between 10 and 17 years old with multiple sclerosis.

Here the CDR3 reads CAISENLPSNQPQHF. CDR3 coding DNA: TGTGCCATCAGTGAGAACCTTCCTAGCAATCAGCCCCAGCATTTT. The chain combines TRBV10-3 with TRBJ1-5; no clear D gene. This CDR3 is 15 amino acids long. Germline CDR1 is ENHRY and CDR2 is SYGVKD. V lost 2 bases and J lost 0, with 8 bases in between.

This rearrangement joins TRBV4-1 to TRBJ1-5; D not resolved. The CDR3 runs to 13 residues. The ends were cut back, 1 base at V and 4 bases at J, with 5 bases in the middle. Germline CDR1 reads MGHRA; CDR2 reads YSYEKL. The CDR3 spells CASSQGSNQPQHF. As DNA, the CDR3 is TGCGCCAGCAGCCAAGGGTCAAATCAGCCCCAGCATTTT.